The 29 T cell receptor beta chains in this list originate from one sample, sequenced in a study of cytomegalovirus exposure and HLA in healthy donors. Researchers ran the PCR with 60 Vbeta and 13 Jbeta primers. Repertoires were generated with immunoSEQ multiplex PCR, while TCRdb's copy carries only in-frame clones and drops some. The specimen's table records roughly 74,000 clones. Material: PBMCs. These receptors all come from a female donor in good health and CMV-seropositive.

V gene TRBV13 combines with J gene TRBJ2-5; TRBD2 matches 9 bases. V shed 3 bases, J shed 6 bases, and the junction held 5 bases outside the gene matches. The CDR3 spans 14 residues. Germline CDR1 is PRHDT and CDR2 is FYEKMQ (reference sequence). This CDR3 is CASSLAGGPKTQYF. The CDR3 nucleotides read TGTGCCAGCAGCTTGGCGGGAGGGCCAAAGACCCAGTACTTC.

The chain combines TRBV18 with TRBJ1-1; 7 bases match TRBD1. The junction had 3 bases not matched to a gene; V was cut back by 1 base and J by 1 base. Germline-derived CDR1 and CDR2 are KGHSH and LQKENI. This CDR3 contains 15 residues. The CDR3 reads CASSPLTGQNTEAFF. The CDR3 DNA follows: TGTGCCAGCTCACCACTGACAGGGCAGAACACTGAAGCTTTCTTT.

The J gene is TRBJ2-7, the V gene TRBV5-1, with 12 bases lining up with TRBD1. Germline CDR1 is SGHRS and CDR2 is YFSETQ. With 4 bases clipped from V and 7 bases from J, the junction kept 6 bases outside the gene matches. This CDR3 spans 14 amino acids. The CDR3, as DNA: TGCGCCAGCAGCCCCGGGACAGGGGGCTGGGAGCAGTACTTC. This sequence encodes CASSPGTGGWEQYF. The full variable domain, its missing parts supplied by reference TRBV5-1 and TRBJ2-7, is KAGVTQTPRYLIKTRGQQVTLSCSPISGHRSVSWYQQTPGQGLQFLFEYFSETQRNKGNFPGRFSGRQFSNSRSEMNVSTLELGDSALYLCASSPGTGGWEQYFGPGTRLTVT.

The J gene is TRBJ1-2, the V gene TRBV29-1, with D perhaps matching TRBD1 (6 bases). Deletions cut 7 bases from V and 4 bases from J, with 13 bases between. Looked up from germline, CDR1 is SQVTM and CDR2 is ANQGSEA. This CDR3 is built from 12 residues. The CDR3 nucleotides read TGCAGCGCAACAGGGTCGGGCTATGGCTACACCTTC. This translates into CSATGSGYGYTF.

This chain connects TRBV5-1 to TRBJ2-1; the D gene is possibly TRBD1 (5 bases). Trimming took 0 bases from V and 13 from J, leaving 11 bases between them. The V gene's germline CDR1 is SGHRS and CDR2 YFSETQ. The CDR3 runs 12 residues. CDR3 sequence reads: CASSLGTPLQFF. The DNA of the CDR3 is TGCGCCAGCAGCTTGGGGACACCTTTACAGTTCTTC. Based on the CDR3 plus reference TRBV5-1 and TRBJ2-1, the full variable domain is KAGVTQTPRYLIKTRGQQVTLSCSPISGHRSVSWYQQTPGQGLQFLFEYFSETQRNKGNFPGRFSGRQFSNSRSEMNVSTLELGDSALYLCASSLGTPLQFFGPGTRLTVL.

V usage is TRBV28 and J usage is TRBJ1-2, with 7 bases that match TRBD1. V dropped 5 bases and J dropped 2; count of bases not matched to a gene: 8. The CDR3 is 15 amino acids. Germline V gene lookup returns CDR1 MDHEN and CDR2 SYDVKM. Here the CDR3 reads CASSVTGTANYGYTF. CDR3 nucleotides: TGTGCCAGCAGTGTTACCGGGACAGCCAACTATGGCTACACCTTC.

The chain is built from TRBV7-6 and TRBJ2-2, with D perhaps TRBD1 (5 bases). The CDR3 has 14 residues. V lost 2 bases to trimming and J lost 3 bases, with 7 bases between them. Per germline, CDR1 SGHVS and CDR2 FNYEAQ. The CDR3 DNA reads as TGTGCCAGCAGCTTAAGGGGTTACACCGGGGAGCTGTTTTTT. Translation gives CASSLRGYTGELFF. The full variable domain, in which reference TRBV7-6 and TRBJ2-2 provide the parts outside the CDR3, is GAGVSQSPRYKVTKRGQDVALRCDPISGHVSLYWYRQALGQGPEFLTYFNYEAQQDKSGLPNDRFSAERPEGSISTLTIQRTEQRDSAMYRCASSLRGYTGELFFGEGSRLTVL.

The chain is built from TRBV2 and TRBJ1-2, with 7 nucleotides matching TRBD1. Trimming removed 5 bases from V and 3 bases from J; junction bases left unmatched: 3. The germline V gene encodes CDR1 SNHLY and CDR2 FYNNEI. This CDR3 comprises 13 residues. CDR3 nucleotide sequence: TGTGCCAGCAGTACTGGGACAGACTATGGCTACACCTTC. Protein sequence: CASSTGTDYGYTF.

The chain employs TRBV4-1 and TRBJ2-1; TRBD1 aligns across 7 bases. CDR1 and CDR2 from the germline V gene are MGHRA and YSYEKL. The CDR3 length is 16 residues. Trimming cost V 2 bases and J 3 bases; bases outside gene matches: 7. DNA for the CDR3: TGCGCCAGCAGCCAACCCCGACAGGGTCGCTACAATGAGCAGTTCTTC. Translated: CASSQPRQGRYNEQFF.

The V call is TRBV6-5, the J call TRBJ2-3; possible D gene TRBD1, 6 bases. Germline V gene data show CDR1 as MNHEY and CDR2 as SVGAGI. CDR3 size: 15 residues. The V and J ends lost 3 bases and 2 bases respectively, with 12 bases between them. As DNA, the CDR3 is TGTGCCAGCAGTTATTTCGGGACACCCACAGATACGCAGTATTTT. This gives the protein CASSYFGTPTDTQYF.

This chain joins TRBV14 and TRBJ2-3; D is possibly TRBD1 (6 bases). Germline lookup yields CDR1 SGHDN and CDR2 FVKESK. Trimming pared 3 bases from V and 4 bases from J, leaving 20 bases between. This CDR3 comprises 17 residues. The CDR3 DNA reads as TGTGCCAGCAGCCAGCAGGCCGGGACATTAAACCCAGATACGCAGTATTTT. Translating it yields CASSQQAGTLNPDTQYF.

The J gene is TRBJ2-3, the V gene TRBV7-9; TRBD1 is a possible D gene (6 bases). CDR3 length: 15 residues. V was cut by 6 bases and J by 2 bases, with 15 bases left in between. Germline V lookup: CDR1 SEHNR, CDR2 FQNEAQ (reference sequence). In nucleotides, the CDR3 is TGTGCCAGCAGTTGGACAGTGAGGAACACAGATACGCAGTATTTT. Amino acids: CASSWTVRNTDTQYF. Variable domain in full (rest from reference TRBV7-9 and TRBJ2-3): DTGVSQNPRHKITKRGQNVTFRCDPISEHNRLYWYRQTLGQGPEFLTYFQNEAQLEKSRLLSDRFSAERPKGSFSTLEIQRTEQGDSAMYLCASSWTVRNTDTQYFGPGTRLTVL.

In DNA, the CDR3 is TGTGCCAGCTCACTGTCCGGGACAGGCGAAAGGTTGGGCTTCGAGCAGTACTTC. Translated: CASSLSGTGERLGFEQYF. This chain uses TRBV18 with TRBJ2-5, with TRBD1 identical over 8 bases. With the DNA end fitting TRBJ2-7 better, the J assignment may be wrong. Germline lookup yields CDR1 KGHSH and CDR2 LQKENI. CDR3 length: 18 amino acids.

The CDR3 DNA reads TGTGCCAGTAGGGGACAGCGCGAATTCTCTGGAAACACCATATATTTT. It yields the protein CASRGQREFSGNTIYF. The chain employs TRBV19 and TRBJ1-3, with 7 positions matching TRBD1. V was clipped by 6 bases and J by 0 bases; unmatched bases: 8. The CDR3 runs to 16 residues. Looked up from germline, CDR1 is LNHDA and CDR2 is SQIVND (reference sequence).

The chain employs TRBV6-5 and TRBJ2-5, with 10 bases fitting TRBD1. Germline V gives CDR1 MNHEY, CDR2 SVGAGI. V lost 4 bases, J lost 4 bases, and 3 bases stayed unmatched. The CDR3 is 14 amino acids. CDR3: CASSWDRGGETQYF. The CDR3 DNA reads as TGTGCCAGCAGTTGGGACAGGGGAGGAGAGACCCAGTACTTC.

This CDR3 is CASSFPGSGTQYF. In DNA form, the CDR3 reads TGTGCCAGCAGTTTCCCGGGTAGTGGGACCCAGTACTTC. The rearrangement joins TRBV27 to TRBJ2-5; D is ambiguous. The CDR3 is 13 residues long. V lost 3 bases, J lost 7 bases, and 12 bases lay in between. Germline V gene sequence: CDR1 MNHEY, CDR2 SMNVEV (reference sequence).

The chain is built from TRBV2 and TRBJ2-1; 7 nucleotides line up with TRBD2. The CDR3 is 14 residues long. Germline V CDR1 and CDR2: SNHLY, FYNNEI. After removal of 5 bases from V and 2 bases from J, the junction contained 3 bases not matched to a gene. CDR3 sequence (DNA): TGTGCCAGCAGTATCCTAGCGGCCTACAATGAGCAGTTCTTC. It specifies CASSILAAYNEQFF.

The chain carries TRBV10-3 and TRBJ2-7; D unresolved. The CDR3 runs to 11 residues. Looked up from germline, CDR1 is ENHRY and CDR2 is SYGVKD. Trimming left V 5 bases short and J 3 bases short, with 5 bases between. CDR3 DNA: TGTGCCATCAGTTCCAACTACGAGCAGTACTTC. It encodes CAISSNYEQYF.

The chain links TRBV18 to TRBJ2-1; D remains unclear. The CDR3 sequence is 14 residues long. Germline assignment: CDR1 KGHSH and CDR2 LQKENI. The V end lost 9 bases, the J end lost 10 bases, and 22 bases lay between the germline ends. CDR3 region: CARVSGGPSMEQFF. The CDR3 nucleotides read TGTGCCAGGGTAAGTGGCGGCCCCTCAATGGAGCAGTTCTTC.

The chain uses TRBV28 and TRBJ1-5, with TRBD1 as a possible D gene (5 bases). The germline V gene encodes CDR1 MDHEN and CDR2 SYDVKM. V was shortened by 5 bases and J by 5 bases, with 10 bases between the two germline ends. The CDR3 length is 13 residues. The chain's CDR3 is CASSGGKYQPQHF. The CDR3, as DNA: TGTGCCAGCAGTGGGGGGAAATATCAGCCCCAGCATTTT. The variable domain in full, completed from reference TRBV28 and TRBJ1-5, reads DVKVTQSSRYLVKRTGEKVFLECVQDMDHENMFWYRQDPGLGLRLIYFSYDVKMKEKGDIPEGYSVSREKKERFSLILESASTNQTSMYLCASSGGKYQPQHFGDGTRLSIL.

V and J are TRBV7-3 and TRBJ2-1; possibly TRBD1 for D (6 bases). V was pared by 4 bases and J by 5 bases, with 9 bases between. Germline-derived CDR1 and CDR2 are SGHTA and FQGTGA. This CDR3 region has 13 residues. The CDR3 sequence: CASSYRVHNEQFF. The DNA of the CDR3 is TGTGCCAGCAGCTACAGGGTCCACAATGAGCAGTTCTTC.

On this clone: Distinct nucleotide sequences in the sample also encode this CDR3. The chain is built from TRBV30 and TRBJ1-6; 7 bases line up with TRBD1. This CDR3 spans 14 amino acids. CDR1 GTSNPN and CDR2 SVGIG come from the germline V gene (reference sequence). With V trimmed by 0 bases and J by 10 bases, 6 bases remained unmatched. DNA for the CDR3: TGTGCCTGGAGTGTAGACAGGGTAAAGTCACCCCTCCACTTT. It encodes CAWSVDRVKSPLHF.

The chain joins TRBV28 to TRBJ2-6; D is possibly TRBD1 (6 bases). Trimming pared 7 bases from V and 0 bases from J, leaving 13 bases between. CDR3 size: 16 residues. CDR1 is MDHEN and CDR2 is SYDVKM in the germline V gene. In DNA, the CDR3 is TGTGCCAGCACCCTAACAGGGAACTCTGGGGCCAACGTCCTGACTTTC. Translating gives CASTLTGNSGANVLTF.

The rearrangement links TRBV14 to TRBJ1-1; D uncertain. Looked up from germline, CDR1 is SGHDN and CDR2 is FVKESK. The CDR3 spans 15 residues. The V end was cut by 2 bases, the J end by 1 base, with 11 bases between. The CDR3 is CASSQPSGWNTEAFF. CDR3 DNA: TGTGCCAGCAGCCAACCTTCGGGGTGGAACACTGAAGCTTTCTTT.

The chain combines TRBV7-9 with TRBJ1-1; perhaps TRBD1 as D (6 bases). This CDR3 spans 15 amino acids. V was pared by 5 bases and J by 4 bases, with 17 bases between. Looked up from germline, CDR1 is SEHNR and CDR2 is FQNEAQ (reference sequence). Written as DNA, the CDR3 is TGTGCCAGCAGCCGTAGATTAACAGGGTCCACTGAAGCTTTCTTT. It translates to CASSRRLTGSTEAFF.

V and J are TRBV4-3 and TRBJ1-2, with D unresolved. This CDR3 region has 15 residues. The germline gives CDR1 LGHNA, CDR2 YSLEER. V lost 4 bases and J lost 2, with 14 bases in between. The CDR3 loop reads CASSPPGKTNYGYTF. CDR3 in DNA: TGCGCCAGCAGCCCCCCCGGGAAAACCAACTATGGCTACACCTTC.

J is TRBJ2-1 and V is TRBV19; D may be TRBD2 (5 bases). CDR1 LNHDA and CDR2 SQIVND come from the germline V gene (reference sequence). The CDR3 length is 15 residues. Trimming shortened V by 5 bases and J by 0 bases, and 11 bases separated the two germline ends. CDR3 sequence: CASSLYRDSYNEQFF. The DNA of the CDR3 is TGTGCCAGTAGTTTATATCGGGACTCCTACAATGAGCAGTTCTTC.

V gene TRBV2 combines with J gene TRBJ2-7, with D unclear. CDR1 is SNHLY and CDR2 is FYNNEI in the germline V gene. Trimming left V 5 bases short and J 6 bases short, with 8 bases between. The CDR3 has 11 residues. The CDR3 sequence: CASSPRGEQYF. CDR3 nucleotides: TGTGCCAGCAGTCCCCGAGGCGAGCAGTACTTC. Looking up the rest from reference TRBV2 and TRBJ2-7 gives the full variable domain: EPEVTQTPSHQVTQMGQEVILRCVPISNHLYFYWYRQILGQKVEFLVSFYNNEISEKSEIFDDQFSVERPDGSNFTLKIRSTKLEDSAMYFCASSPRGEQYFGPGTRLTVT.

V and J are TRBV5-6 and TRBJ2-3; D remains ambiguous. The CDR3 is 15 residues long. V was clipped by 0 bases and J by 1 base, with 9 bases between them. Germline CDR1 SGHDT, CDR2 YYEEEE. CDR3 amino acids: CASSLVAGRTDTQYF. The CDR3 DNA follows: TGTGCCAGCAGCTTGGTGGCAGGTCGCACAGATACGCAGTATTTT.